This T cell receptor beta chain was observed in a study of siplizumab effects on memory and regulatory T cells. A note on this clone: Its antigen is not identified.

Generated by immunoSEQ multiplex PCR, the TCRdb table keeps only in-frame clones and is missing some. The sample lists about 110,000 clones, under 95% occurring once. Study-wide points: There appeared to be greater diversity in naive T cells than in memory cells, and naive T cells seemed major contributors to the alloresponse. No more than a minor fraction of alloreactive clones could be traced back to unstimulated subsets.

Germline assignment: CDR1 SGHDT and CDR2 YYEEEE. Trimming stripped 3 bases from V and 3 bases from J, with 10 bases between. This CDR3 has 14 residues. The origin of this receptor is a human donor in good health. This chain uses TRBV5-6 with TRBJ1-3; the D is unclear. The material sequenced was CD4+ T cells sorted from blood. Here the CDR3 reads CASSSRGGGNTIYF. The DNA of the CDR3 is TGTGCCAGCAGCTCCCGGGGTGGTGGAAACACCATATATTTT.